Here is one TCR beta chain with its context. The sample is drawn from a study of blood T cell repertoires in COVID-19. Across the whole study: Samples of COVID-19 (acute and convalescent) were obtained from the United States, Italy and Spain. From T cells, B-cell-depleted T cells, or PBMCs came the material, which was cDNA or gDNA.

The J segment lost 6 bases and the V segment lost 3 bases, leaving 4 bases of the junction unmatched. The germline V gene encodes CDR1 LGHNA and CDR2 YNFKEQ. The CDR3 sequence is 14 residues long. Original handling: Reference gene primer amplification in the assay estimated nucleated cell counts. Sequenced by immunoSEQ multiplex PCR; TCRdb stores in-frame clones only, minus some. The DNA gave D and trimming, while V, J and clone size come from that table. The sample has roughly 190,000 clones, around 83% seen once. The origin of this receptor is a man aged 50 to 60 with active or convalescent COVID-19. The sequenced sample consisted of peripheral blood. V usage is TRBV4-2 and J usage is TRBJ1-2; 10 bases map to TRBD1. The CDR3 nucleotides read TGTGCCAGCAGCCAGTCCGGACAGGGGGATGGCTACACCTTC. Residues: CASSQSGQGDGYTF.